The text below deals with one TCR beta chain. What it binds is not known. This specimen comes from a study of identical twins. General observations from the study: Invariant T cells like MAIT and iNKT could partly confound the zero-insertion analyses.

TCRdb re-derived calls from the 5' RACE reads in MiXCR, one entry per CDR3 protein. Among some 1,600,000 distinct CDR3 sequences, more than 30% were seen once, and the ten largest hold about 0.27%. This CDR3 is 14 amino acids long. Trimming took 1 base from V and 12 from J; bases not matched to a gene: 6. Germline V CDR1 and CDR2: LGHDT, YNNKEL (reference sequence). The clonotype originates from a newborn girl in good health. The sequenced material came from cord blood. The rearrangement links TRBV3-1 to TRBJ2-1; 10 bases are a match to TRBD2. The CDR3 is CASSQASSGGGQFF. CDR3 bases: TGTGCCAGCAGCCAAGCCTCTAGCGGGGGAGGGCAGTTCTTC.